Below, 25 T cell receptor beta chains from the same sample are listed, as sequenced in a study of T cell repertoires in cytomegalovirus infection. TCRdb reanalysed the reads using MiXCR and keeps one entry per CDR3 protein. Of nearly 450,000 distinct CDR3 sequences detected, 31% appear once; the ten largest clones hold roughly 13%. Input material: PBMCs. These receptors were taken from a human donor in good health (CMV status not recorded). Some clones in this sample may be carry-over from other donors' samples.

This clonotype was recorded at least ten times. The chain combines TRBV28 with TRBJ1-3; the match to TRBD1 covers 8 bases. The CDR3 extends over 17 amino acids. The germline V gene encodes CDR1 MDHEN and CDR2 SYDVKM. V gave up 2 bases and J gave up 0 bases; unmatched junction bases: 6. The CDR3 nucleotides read TGTGCCAGCAGTTTACATGGGACAGGCTACTCTGGAAACACCATATATTTT. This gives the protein CASSLHGTGYSGNTIYF.

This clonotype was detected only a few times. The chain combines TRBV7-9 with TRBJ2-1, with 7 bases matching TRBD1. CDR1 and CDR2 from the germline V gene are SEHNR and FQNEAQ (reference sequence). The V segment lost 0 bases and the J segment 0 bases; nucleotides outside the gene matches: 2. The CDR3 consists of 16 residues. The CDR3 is CASSLADRSSYNEQFF. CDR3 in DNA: TGTGCCAGCAGCTTAGCGGACAGGAGCTCCTACAATGAGCAGTTCTTC.

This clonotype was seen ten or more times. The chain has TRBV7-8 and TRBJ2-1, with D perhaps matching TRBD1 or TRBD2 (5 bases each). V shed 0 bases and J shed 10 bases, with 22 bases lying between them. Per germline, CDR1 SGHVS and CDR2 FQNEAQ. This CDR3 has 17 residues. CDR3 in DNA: TGTGCCAGCAGCTTAGCGCGACTTCCCGGGGCCCTAGGAGAGCAGTTCTTC. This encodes CASSLARLPGALGEQFF.

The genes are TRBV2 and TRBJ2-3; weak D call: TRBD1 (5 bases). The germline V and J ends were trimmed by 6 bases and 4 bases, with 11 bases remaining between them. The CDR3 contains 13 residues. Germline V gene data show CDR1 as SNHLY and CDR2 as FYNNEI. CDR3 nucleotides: TGTGCCAGCAGGAGTGACAGAGCAGATACGCAGTATTTT. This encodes CASRSDRADTQYF. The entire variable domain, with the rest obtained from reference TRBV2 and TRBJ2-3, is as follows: EPEVTQTPSHQVTQMGQEVILRCVPISNHLYFYWYRQILGQKVEFLVSFYNNEISEKSEIFDDQFSVERPDGSNFTLKIRSTKLEDSAMYFCASRSDRADTQYFGPGTRLTVL.

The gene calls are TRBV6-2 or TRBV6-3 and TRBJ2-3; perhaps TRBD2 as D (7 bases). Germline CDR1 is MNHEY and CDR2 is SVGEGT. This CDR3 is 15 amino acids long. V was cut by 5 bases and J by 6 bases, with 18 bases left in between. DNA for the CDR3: TGTGCCAGCAGTGATAGATGGGGGGGGGCCGATACGCAGTATTTT. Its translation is CASSDRWGGADTQYF.

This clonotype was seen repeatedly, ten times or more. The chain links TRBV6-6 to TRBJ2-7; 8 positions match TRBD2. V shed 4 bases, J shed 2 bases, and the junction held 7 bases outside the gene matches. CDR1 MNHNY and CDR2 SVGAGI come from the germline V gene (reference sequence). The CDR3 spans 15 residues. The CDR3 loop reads CASSSRGTSTYEQYF. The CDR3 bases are TGTGCCAGCAGTTCACGGGGGACTAGTACCTACGAGCAGTACTTC.

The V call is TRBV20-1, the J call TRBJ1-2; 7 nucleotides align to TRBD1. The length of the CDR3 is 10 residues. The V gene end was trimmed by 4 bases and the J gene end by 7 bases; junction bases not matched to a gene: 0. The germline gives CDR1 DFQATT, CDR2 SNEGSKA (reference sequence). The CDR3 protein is CSANRGGYTF. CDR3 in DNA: TGCAGTGCTAACAGGGGTGGCTACACCTTC.

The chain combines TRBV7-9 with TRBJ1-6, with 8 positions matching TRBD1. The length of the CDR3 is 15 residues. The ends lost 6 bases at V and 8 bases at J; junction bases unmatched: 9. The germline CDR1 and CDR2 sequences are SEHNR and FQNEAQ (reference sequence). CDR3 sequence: CASRRTGSGDSPLHF. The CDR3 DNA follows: TGTGCCAGCAGGAGGACAGGGTCCGGGGATTCACCCCTCCACTTT.

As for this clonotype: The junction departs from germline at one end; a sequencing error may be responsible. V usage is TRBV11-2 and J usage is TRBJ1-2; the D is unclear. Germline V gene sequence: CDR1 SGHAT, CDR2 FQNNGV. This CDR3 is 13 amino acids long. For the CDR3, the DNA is TGTGCCAGCAGCTTAGGCGTTGAGGGATCCTGCTCCTTC. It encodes CASSLGVEGSCSF.

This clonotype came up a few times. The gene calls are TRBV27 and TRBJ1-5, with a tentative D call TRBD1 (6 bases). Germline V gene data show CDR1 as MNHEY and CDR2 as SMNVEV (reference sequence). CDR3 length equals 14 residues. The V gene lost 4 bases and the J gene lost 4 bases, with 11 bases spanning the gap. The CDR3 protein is CASSSWDTNQPQHF. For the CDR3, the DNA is TGTGCCAGCAGTTCTTGGGACACTAATCAGCCCCAGCATTTT.

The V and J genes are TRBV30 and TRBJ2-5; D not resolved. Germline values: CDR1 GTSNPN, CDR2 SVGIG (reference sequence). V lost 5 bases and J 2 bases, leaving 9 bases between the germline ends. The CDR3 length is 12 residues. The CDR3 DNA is TGTGCCTGGGGATACACACAAGAGACCCAGTACTTC. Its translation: CAWGYTQETQYF.

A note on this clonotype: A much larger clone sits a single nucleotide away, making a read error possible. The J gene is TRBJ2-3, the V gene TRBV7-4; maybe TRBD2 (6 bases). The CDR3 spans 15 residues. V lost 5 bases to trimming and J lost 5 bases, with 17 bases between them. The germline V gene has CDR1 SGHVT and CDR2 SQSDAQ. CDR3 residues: CASSPPGSGIDTQYF. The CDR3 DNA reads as TGTGCCAGCAGCCCCCCGGGTAGCGGCATAGATACGCAGTATTTT.

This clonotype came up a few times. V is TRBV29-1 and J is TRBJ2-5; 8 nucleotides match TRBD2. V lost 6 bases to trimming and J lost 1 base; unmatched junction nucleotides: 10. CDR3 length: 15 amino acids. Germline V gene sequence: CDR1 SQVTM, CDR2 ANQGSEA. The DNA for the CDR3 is TGCAGCGTCCGGTCCCGGGGGGGCATCCAAGAGACCCAGTACTTC. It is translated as CSVRSRGGIQETQYF.

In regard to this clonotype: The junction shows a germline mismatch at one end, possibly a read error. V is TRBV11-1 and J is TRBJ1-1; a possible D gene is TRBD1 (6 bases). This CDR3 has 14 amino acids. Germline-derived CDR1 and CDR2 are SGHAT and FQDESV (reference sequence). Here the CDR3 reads CASSLTGAVTEDFF. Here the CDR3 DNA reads TGTGCAAGCAGCTTAACGGGGGCGGTTACTGAAGATTTCTTT.

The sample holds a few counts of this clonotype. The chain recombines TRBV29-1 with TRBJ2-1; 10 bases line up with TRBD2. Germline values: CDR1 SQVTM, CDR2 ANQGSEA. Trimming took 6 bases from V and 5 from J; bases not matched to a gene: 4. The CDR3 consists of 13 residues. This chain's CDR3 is CSVQGLANNEQFF. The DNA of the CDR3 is TGCAGCGTCCAGGGACTAGCGAACAATGAGCAGTTCTTC.

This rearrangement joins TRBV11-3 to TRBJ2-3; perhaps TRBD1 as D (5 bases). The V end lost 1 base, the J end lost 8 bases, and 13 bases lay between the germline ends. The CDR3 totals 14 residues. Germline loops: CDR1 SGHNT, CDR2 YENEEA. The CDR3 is CASSLAAREGTQYF. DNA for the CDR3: TGTGCCAGCAGCTTAGCCGCCAGGGAAGGTACGCAGTATTTT.

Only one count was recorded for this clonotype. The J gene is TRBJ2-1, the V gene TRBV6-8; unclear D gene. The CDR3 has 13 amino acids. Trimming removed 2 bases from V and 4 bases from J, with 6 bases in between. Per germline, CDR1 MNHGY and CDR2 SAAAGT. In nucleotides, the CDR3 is TGTGCCAGCAGTTACCGGGCGTACAATGAGCAGTTCTTC. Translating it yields CASSYRAYNEQFF.

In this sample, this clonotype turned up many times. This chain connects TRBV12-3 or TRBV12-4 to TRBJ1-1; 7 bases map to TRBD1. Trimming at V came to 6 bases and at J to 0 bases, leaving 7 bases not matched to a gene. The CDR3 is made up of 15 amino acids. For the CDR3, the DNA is TGTGCCAGCAGCTCCTTACAGGGGCTGAACACTGAAGCTTTCTTT. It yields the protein CASSSLQGLNTEAFF.

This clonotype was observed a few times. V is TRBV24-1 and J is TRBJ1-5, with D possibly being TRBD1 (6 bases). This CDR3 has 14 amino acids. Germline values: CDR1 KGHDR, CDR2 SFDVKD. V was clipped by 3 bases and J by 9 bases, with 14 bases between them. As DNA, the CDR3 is TGTGCCACCAGTGATCCGAACAGGGCATCGCCCCAGCATTTT. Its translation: CATSDPNRASPQHF.

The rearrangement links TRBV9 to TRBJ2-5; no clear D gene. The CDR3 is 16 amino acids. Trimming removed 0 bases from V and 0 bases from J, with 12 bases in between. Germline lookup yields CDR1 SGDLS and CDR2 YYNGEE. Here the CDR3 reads CASSVAPLVNQETQYF. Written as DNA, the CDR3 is TGTGCCAGCAGCGTAGCTCCCCTGGTTAACCAAGAGACCCAGTACTTC. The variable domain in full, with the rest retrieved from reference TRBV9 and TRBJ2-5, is DSGVTQTPKHLITATGQRVTLRCSPRSGDLSVYWYQQSLDQGLQFLIQYYNGEERAKGNILERFSAQQFPDLHSELNLSSLELGDSALYFCASSVAPLVNQETQYFGPGTRLLVL.

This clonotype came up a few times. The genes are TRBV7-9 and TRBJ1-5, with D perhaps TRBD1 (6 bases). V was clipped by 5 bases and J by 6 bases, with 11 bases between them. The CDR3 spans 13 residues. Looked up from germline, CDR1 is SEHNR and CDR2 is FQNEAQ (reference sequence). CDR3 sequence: CASSPQGPQPQHF. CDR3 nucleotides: TGTGCCAGCAGCCCGCAGGGGCCTCAGCCCCAGCATTTT.

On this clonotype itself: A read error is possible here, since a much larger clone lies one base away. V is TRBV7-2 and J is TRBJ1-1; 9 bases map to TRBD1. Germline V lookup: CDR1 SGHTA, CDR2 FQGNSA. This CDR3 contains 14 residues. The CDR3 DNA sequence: TGTGCCAGCAGCCGGACAGGGGAGTCCCCTGAATCTTTCTTT. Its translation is CASSRTGESPESFF. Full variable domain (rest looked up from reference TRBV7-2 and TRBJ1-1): GAGVSQSPSNKVTEKGKDVELRCDPISGHTALYWYRQSLGQGLEFLIYFQGNSAPDKSGLPSDRFSAERTGGSVSTLTIQRTQQEDSAVYLCASSRTGESPESFFGQGTRLTVV.

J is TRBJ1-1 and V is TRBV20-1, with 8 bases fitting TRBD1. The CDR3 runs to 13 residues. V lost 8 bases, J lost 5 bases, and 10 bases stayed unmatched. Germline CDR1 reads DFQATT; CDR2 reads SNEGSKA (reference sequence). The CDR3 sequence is CSSRDRGNTEAFF. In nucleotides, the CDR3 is TGCAGTTCCCGAGACAGGGGAAATACTGAAGCTTTCTTT.

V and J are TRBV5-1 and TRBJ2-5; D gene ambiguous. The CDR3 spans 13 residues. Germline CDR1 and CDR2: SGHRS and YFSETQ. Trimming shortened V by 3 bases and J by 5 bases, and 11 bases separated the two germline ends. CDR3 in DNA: TGCGCCAGCAGCTCGACCGTGTCTGAGACCCAGTACTTC. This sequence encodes CASSSTVSETQYF.

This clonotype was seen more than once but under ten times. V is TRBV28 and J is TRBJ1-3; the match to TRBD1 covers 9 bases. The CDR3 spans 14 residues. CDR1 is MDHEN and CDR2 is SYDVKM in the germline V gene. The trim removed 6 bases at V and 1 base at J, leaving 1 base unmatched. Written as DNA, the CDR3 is TGTGCCAGCAGAGGGACAGGGTCTGGAAACACCATATATTTT. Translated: CASRGTGSGNTIYF.